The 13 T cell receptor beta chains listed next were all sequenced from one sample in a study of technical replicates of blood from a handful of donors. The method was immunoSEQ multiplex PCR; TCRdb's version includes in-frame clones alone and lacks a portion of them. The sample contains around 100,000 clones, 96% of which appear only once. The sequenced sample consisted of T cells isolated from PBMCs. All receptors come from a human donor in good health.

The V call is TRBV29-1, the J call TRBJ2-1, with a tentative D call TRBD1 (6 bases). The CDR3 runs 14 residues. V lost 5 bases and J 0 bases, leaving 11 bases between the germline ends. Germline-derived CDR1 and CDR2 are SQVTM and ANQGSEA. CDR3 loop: CSVFRGSSYNEQFF. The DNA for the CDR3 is TGCAGCGTTTTCAGGGGCAGCTCCTACAATGAGCAGTTCTTC.

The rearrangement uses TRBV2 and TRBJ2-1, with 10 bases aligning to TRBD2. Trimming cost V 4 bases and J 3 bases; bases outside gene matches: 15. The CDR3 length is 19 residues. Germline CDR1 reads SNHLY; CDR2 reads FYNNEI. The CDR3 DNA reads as TGTGCCAGCAGTGGTTTCCTAGCGGGAGATAGGCTCCTCTACAATGAGCAGTTCTTC. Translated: CASSGFLAGDRLLYNEQFF.

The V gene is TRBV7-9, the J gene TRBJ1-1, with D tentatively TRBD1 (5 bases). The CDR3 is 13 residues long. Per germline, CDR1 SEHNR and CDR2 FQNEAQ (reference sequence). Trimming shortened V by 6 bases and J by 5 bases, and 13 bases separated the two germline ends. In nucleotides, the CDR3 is TGTGCCAGCAGTAGCAGGGCTGATACTGAAGCTTTCTTT. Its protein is CASSSRADTEAFF.

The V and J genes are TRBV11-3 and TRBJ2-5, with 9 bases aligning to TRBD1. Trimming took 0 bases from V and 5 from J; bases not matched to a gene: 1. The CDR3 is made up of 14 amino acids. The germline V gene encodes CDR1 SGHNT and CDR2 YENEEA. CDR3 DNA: TGTGCCAGCAGCTTAGACGACAGGGGGGAGACCCAGTACTTC. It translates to CASSLDDRGETQYF.

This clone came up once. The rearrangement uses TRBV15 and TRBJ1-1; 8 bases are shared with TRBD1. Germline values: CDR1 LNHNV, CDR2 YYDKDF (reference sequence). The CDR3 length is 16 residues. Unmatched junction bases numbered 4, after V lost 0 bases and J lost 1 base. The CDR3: CATSREGTGRNTEAFF. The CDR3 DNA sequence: TGTGCCACCAGCAGAGAAGGGACAGGACGGAACACTGAAGCTTTCTTT.

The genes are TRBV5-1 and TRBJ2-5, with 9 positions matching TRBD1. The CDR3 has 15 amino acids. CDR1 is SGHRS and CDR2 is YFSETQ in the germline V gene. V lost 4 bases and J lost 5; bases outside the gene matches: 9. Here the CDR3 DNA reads TGCGCCAGCAGCCTAAATTACAGGGGGCTCGAGACCCAGTACTTC. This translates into CASSLNYRGLETQYF.

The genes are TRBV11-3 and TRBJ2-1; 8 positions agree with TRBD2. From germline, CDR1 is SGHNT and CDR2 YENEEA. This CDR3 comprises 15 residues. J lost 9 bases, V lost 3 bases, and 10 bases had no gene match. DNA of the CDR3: TGTGCCAGCAGCTTCACCGGGGGGGGTTCGGGTGAGCAGTTCTTC. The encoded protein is CASSFTGGGSGEQFF. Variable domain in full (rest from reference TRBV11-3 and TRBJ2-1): EAGVVQSPRYKIIEKKQPVAFWCNPISGHNTLYWYLQNLGQGPELLIRYENEEAVDDSQLPKDRFSAERLKGVDSTLKIQPAELGDSAVYLCASSFTGGGSGEQFFGPGTRLTVL.

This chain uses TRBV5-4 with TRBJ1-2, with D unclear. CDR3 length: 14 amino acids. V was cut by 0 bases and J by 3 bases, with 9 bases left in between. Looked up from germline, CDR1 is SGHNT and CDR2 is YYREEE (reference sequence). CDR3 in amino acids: CASSLGRYHYGYTF. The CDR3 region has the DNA TGTGCCAGCAGCTTGGGCAGGTACCACTATGGCTACACCTTC.

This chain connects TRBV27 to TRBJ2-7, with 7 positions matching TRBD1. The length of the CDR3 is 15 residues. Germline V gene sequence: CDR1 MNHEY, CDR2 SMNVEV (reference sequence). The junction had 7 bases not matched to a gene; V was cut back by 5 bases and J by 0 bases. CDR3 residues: CASSPSTGSSYEQYF. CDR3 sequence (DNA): TGTGCCAGCAGTCCCTCGACAGGGAGCTCCTACGAGCAGTACTTC.

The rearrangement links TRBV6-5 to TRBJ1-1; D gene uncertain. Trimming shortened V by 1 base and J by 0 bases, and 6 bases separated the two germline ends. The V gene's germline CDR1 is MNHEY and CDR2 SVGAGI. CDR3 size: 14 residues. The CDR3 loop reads CASSYFGMNTEAFF. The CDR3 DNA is TGTGCCAGCAGTTACTTCGGGATGAACACTGAAGCTTTCTTT.

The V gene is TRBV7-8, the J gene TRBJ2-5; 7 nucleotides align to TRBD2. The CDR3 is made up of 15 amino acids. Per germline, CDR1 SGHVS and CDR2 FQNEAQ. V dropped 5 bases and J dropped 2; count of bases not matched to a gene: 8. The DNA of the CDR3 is TGTGCCAGCAGCCTTGAGGCGGGAGTACAAGAGACCCAGTACTTC. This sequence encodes CASSLEAGVQETQYF.

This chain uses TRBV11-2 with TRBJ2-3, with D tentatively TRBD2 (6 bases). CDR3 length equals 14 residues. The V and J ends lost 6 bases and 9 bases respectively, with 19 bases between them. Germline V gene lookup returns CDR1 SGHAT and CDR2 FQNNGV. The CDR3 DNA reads TGTGCCAGCAGAGGACTATCCCTAAAGGAGACGCAGTATTTT. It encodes CASRGLSLKETQYF.

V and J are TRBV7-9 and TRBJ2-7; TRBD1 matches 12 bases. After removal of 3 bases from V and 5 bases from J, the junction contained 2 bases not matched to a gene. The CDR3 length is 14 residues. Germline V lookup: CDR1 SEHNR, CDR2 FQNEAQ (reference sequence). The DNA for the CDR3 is TGTGCCAGCAGCTTTGGGACAGGGGGCCACGAGCAGTACTTC. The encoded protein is CASSFGTGGHEQYF.